This T cell receptor beta chain emerged from a study of cytomegalovirus exposure and HLA in healthy donors. Study observations and caveats: Most TCR sequences were rare, but some public TCRs occurred in many donors.

The donors were healthy bone marrow donors. PCR amplification relied on 60 Vbeta primers (plus 13 Jbeta primers). Sequencing was performed with immunoSEQ multiplex PCR; in TCRdb, only in-frame clones are kept and a portion is missing. The sample shows around 230,000 clones, about three quarters of them seen only once. Looked up from germline, CDR1 is MNHEY and CDR2 is SVGAGI. The CDR3 runs 15 residues. With V trimmed by 0 bases and J by 4 bases, 3 bases remained unmatched. With respect to this clone: Its antigen is unknown.

The origin of this receptor is a male donor in good health and CMV-seronegative. The chain has TRBV6-5 and TRBJ1-1; the match to TRBD1 covers 9 bases. Sequencing used PBMCs. CDR3 sequence: CASSYSETGGTEAFF. The CDR3 DNA reads as TGTGCCAGCAGTTACTCTGAGACAGGGGGCACTGAAGCTTTCTTT.